Sequencing of this T cell receptor beta chain was carried out in a study of graft-versus-host responses after intestinal transplantation. TCRdb's table, derived via immunoSEQ multiplex PCR, lists solely in-frame clones and lacks some. This table has 60,000 or so clones, around 91% appearing once. On this clone: As yet, its antigen is unknown.

Study-level findings and limits: There was an association between peak levels of circulating GvH clones and early post-transplant HvG declines. Researchers found GvH clones in recipient marrow, and some showed up first in ileum or blood.

The CDR3 is 13 residues long. Trimming removed 7 bases from V and 2 bases from J, with 12 bases in between. The germline gives CDR1 SGHRS, CDR2 YFSETQ. The TCR sequence derives from a human patient who received an intestinal transplant, so some T cells may come from the graft donor. Sequences were derived from PBMCs, sampled around 120 days after intestinal transplantation. The rearrangement links TRBV5-1 to TRBJ2-5; D ambiguous. CDR3 in amino acids: CASSLREQETQYF. The CDR3, as DNA: TGCGCCAGCTCTCTAAGGGAACAAGAGACCCAGTACTTC.